Detailed here is one T cell receptor beta chain. These data belong to a study of T cell changes during pregnancy in multiple sclerosis. Trimming took off 4 bases at V and 3 bases at J, with 13 bases between the two ends. CDR3 length: 14 amino acids. Germline V gene sequence: CDR1 SEHNR, CDR2 FQNEAQ (reference sequence). Repertoires were generated with immunoSEQ multiplex PCR, while TCRdb's copy carries only in-frame clones and drops some. Here the sample spans tens of thousands of clones, 90% being singletons. The rearrangement joins TRBV7-9 to TRBJ2-7, with D perhaps matching TRBD2 (5 bases). The sequencing here drew on peripheral blood, taken in the first trimester of pregnancy. The TCR sequence derives from a female donor in good health, enrolled as a control in a pregnancy study. CDR3 in DNA: TGTGCCAGCAGCTCGAGCGGACTCATCTACGAGCAGTACTTC. Encoded protein: CASSSSGLIYEQYF.